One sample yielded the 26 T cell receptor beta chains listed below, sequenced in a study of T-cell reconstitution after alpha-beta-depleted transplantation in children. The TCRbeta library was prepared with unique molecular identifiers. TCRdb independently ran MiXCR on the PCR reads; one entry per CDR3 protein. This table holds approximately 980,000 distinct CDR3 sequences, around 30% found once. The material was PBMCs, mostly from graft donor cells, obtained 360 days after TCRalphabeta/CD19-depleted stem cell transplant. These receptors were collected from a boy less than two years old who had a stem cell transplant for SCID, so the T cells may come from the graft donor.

The CDR3 sequence: CASSSQGTVGSPLHF. CDR3 sequence (DNA): TGTGCCAGCAGTTCGCAAGGGACGGTCGGTTCACCCCTCCACTTT. The V call is TRBV12-3 or TRBV12-4, the J call TRBJ1-6, with D maybe TRBD1 (5 bases). Trimming left V 4 bases short and J 9 bases short, with 16 bases between. The CDR3 is made up of 15 amino acids.

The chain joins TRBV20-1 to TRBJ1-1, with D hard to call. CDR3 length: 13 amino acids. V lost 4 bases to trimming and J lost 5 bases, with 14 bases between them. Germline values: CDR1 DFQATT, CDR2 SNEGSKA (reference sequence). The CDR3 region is CSAKMKGRTEAFF. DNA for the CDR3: TGCAGTGCTAAGATGAAAGGGAGGACTGAAGCTTTCTTT.

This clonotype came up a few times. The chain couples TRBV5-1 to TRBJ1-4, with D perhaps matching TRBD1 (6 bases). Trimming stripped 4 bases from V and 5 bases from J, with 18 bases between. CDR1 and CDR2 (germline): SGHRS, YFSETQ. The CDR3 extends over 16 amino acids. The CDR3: CASSVAPRGRNEKLFF. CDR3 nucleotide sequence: TGCGCCAGCAGCGTGGCCCCCCGGGGGCGAAATGAAAAACTGTTTTTT.

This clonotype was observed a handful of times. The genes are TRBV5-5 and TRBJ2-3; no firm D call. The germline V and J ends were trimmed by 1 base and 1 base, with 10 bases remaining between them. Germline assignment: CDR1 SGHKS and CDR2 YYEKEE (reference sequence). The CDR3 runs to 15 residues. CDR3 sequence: CASSLYPGGTDTQYF. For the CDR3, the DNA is TGTGCCAGCAGCTTGTATCCCGGCGGCACAGATACGCAGTATTTT.

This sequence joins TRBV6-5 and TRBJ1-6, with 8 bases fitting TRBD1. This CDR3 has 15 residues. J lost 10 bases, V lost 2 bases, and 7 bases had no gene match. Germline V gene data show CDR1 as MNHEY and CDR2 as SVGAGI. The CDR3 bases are TGTGCCAGCAGTTACGCCGGACAGGGAGACTCACCCCTCCACTTT. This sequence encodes CASSYAGQGDSPLHF.

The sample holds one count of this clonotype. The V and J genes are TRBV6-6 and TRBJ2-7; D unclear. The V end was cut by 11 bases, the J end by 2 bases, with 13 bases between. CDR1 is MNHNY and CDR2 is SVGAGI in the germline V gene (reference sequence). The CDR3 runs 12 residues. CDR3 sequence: CARRSLTYEQYF. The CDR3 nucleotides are TGTGCCCGTCGCAGCCTTACCTACGAGCAGTACTTC.

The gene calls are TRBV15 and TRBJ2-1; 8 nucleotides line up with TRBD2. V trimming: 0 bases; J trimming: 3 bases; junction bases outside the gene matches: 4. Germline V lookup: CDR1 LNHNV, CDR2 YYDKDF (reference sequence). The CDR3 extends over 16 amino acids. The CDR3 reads CATSRDTGGVYNEQFF. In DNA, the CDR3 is TGTGCCACCAGCAGAGATACCGGGGGGGTCTACAATGAGCAGTTCTTC.

The CDR3 DNA reads as TGTGCCACCGGACTAGCGGGGGGCGATACGCAGTATTTT. Translated, it gives CATGLAGGDTQYF. The chain has TRBV4-2 and TRBJ2-3, with TRBD2 matching over 14 bases. This CDR3 is built from 13 residues. The germline gives CDR1 LGHNA, CDR2 YNFKEQ. The V gene end was trimmed by 10 bases and the J gene end by 6 bases; junction bases not matched to a gene: 3.

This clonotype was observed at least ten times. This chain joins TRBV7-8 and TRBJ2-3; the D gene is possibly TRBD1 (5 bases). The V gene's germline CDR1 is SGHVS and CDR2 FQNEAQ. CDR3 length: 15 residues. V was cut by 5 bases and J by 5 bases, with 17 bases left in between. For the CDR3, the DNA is TGTGCCAGCAGCAGCGATTACCATCAGGGAGATACGCAGTATTTT. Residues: CASSSDYHQGDTQYF. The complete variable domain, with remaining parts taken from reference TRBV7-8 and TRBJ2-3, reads GAGVSQSPRYKVAKRGQDVALRCDPISGHVSLFWYQQALGQGPEFLTYFQNEAQLDKSGLPSDRFFAERPEGSVSTLKIQRTQQEDSAVYLCASSSDYHQGDTQYFGPGTRLTVL.

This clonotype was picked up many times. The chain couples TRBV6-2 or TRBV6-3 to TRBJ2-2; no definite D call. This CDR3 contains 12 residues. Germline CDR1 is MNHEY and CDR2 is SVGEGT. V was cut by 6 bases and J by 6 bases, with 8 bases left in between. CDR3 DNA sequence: TGTGCCAGCAGGGCGTCGGCCGGGGAGCTGTTTTTT. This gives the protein CASRASAGELFF.

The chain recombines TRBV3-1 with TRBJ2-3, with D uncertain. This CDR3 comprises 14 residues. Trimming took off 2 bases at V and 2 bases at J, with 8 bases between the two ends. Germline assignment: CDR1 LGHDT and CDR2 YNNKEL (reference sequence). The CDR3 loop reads CASSQHGNTDTQYF. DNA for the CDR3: TGTGCCAGCAGCCAACATGGGAACACAGATACGCAGTATTTT.

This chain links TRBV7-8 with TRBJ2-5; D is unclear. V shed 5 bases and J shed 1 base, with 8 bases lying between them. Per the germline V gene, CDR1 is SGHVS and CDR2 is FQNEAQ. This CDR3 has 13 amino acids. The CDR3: CASSTTIQETQYF. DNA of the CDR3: TGTGCCAGCAGCACGACAATCCAAGAGACCCAGTACTTC.

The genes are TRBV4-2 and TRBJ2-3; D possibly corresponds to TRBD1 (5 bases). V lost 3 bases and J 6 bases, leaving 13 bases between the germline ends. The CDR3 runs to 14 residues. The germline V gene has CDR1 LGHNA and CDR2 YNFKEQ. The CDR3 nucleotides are TGTGCCAGCAGCCAGATTGACAGATTGGATACGCAGTATTTT. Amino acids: CASSQIDRLDTQYF.

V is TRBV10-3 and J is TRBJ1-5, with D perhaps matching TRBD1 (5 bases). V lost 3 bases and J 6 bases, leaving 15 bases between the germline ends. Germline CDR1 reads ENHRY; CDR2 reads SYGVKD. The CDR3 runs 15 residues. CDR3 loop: CAISEWGDAGQPQHF. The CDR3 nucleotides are TGTGCCATCAGTGAATGGGGGGATGCAGGTCAGCCCCAGCATTTT.

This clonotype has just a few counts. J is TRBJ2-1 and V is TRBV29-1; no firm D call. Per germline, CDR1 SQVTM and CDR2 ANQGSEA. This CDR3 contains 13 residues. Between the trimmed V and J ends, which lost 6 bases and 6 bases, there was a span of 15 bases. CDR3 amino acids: CSVGNKFFNEQFF. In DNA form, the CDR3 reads TGCAGCGTCGGAAACAAATTTTTCAATGAGCAGTTCTTC.

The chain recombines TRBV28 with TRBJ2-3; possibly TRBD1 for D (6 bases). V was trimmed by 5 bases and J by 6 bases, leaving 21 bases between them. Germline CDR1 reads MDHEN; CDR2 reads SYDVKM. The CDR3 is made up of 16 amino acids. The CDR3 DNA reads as TGTGCCAGCAGTACCCCACAGGGCCACACAGTGGATACGCAGTATTTT. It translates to CASSTPQGHTVDTQYF.

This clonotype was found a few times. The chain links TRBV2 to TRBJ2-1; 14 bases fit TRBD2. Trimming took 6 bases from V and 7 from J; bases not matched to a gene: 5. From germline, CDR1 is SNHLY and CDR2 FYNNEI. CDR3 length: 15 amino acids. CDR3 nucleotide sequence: TGTGCCAGCAGGCCCGGACTAGCGGGGGGAAATGAGCAGTTCTTC. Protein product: CASRPGLAGGNEQFF.

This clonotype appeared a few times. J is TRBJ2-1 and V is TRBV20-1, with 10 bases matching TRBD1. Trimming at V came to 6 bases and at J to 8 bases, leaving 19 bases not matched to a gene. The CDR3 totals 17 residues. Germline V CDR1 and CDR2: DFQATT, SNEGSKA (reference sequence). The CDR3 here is CSAYRAPGTGVKHEQFF. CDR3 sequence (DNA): TGCAGTGCCTATAGGGCTCCCGGGACAGGGGTCAAACATGAGCAGTTCTTC.

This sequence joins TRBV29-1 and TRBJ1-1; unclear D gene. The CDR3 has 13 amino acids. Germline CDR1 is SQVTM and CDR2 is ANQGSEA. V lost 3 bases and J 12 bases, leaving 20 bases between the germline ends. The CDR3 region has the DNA TGCAGCGTTGATGGGGTGGGTCCAGCGGAGACTTTCTTT. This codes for CSVDGVGPAETFF.

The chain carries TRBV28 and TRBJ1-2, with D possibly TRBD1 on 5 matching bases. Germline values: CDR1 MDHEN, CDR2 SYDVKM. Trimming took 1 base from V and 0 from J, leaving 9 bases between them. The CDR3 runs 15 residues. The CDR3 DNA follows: TGTGCCAGCAGTTTATACGGGGGACCTAACTATGGCTACACCTTC. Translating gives CASSLYGGPNYGYTF.

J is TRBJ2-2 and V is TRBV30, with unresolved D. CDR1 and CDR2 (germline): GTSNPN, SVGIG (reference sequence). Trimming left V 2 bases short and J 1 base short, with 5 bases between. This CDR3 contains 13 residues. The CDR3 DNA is TGTGCCTGGAGTTGGCAGAACACCGGGGAGCTGTTTTTT. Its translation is CAWSWQNTGELFF. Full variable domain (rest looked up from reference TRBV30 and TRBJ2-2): SQTIHQWPATLVQPVGSPLSLECTVEGTSNPNLYWYRQAAGRGLQLLFYSVGIGQISSEVPQNLSASRPQDRQFILSSKKLLLSDSGFYLCAWSWQNTGELFFGEGSRLTVL.

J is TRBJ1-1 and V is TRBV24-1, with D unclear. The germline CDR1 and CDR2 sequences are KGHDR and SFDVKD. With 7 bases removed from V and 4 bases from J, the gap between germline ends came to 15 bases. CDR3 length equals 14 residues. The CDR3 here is CATRTPGRATEAFF. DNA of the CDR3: TGTGCCACCAGGACTCCCGGGCGGGCCACTGAAGCTTTCTTT.

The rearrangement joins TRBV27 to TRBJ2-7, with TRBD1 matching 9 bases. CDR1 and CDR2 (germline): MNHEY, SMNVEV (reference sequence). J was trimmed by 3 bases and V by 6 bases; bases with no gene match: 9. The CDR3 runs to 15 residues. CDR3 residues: CASREGTGPLYEQYF. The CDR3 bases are TGTGCCAGCAGGGAAGGGACAGGGCCTCTCTACGAGCAGTACTTC.

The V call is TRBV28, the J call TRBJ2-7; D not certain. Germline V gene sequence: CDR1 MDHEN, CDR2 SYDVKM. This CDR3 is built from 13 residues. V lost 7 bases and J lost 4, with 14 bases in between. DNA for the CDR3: TGTGCCAGCACCCACAGTAGCTCTTACGAGCAGTACTTC. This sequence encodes CASTHSSSYEQYF.

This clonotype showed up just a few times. The DNA for the CDR3 is TGCGCCAGCATGGAGGGGATGAGCACTGAAGCTTTCTTT. Amino acid sequence: CASMEGMSTEAFF. The rearrangement links TRBV10-2 to TRBJ1-1; D perhaps matches TRBD1 (5 bases). Germline CDR1 WSHSY, CDR2 SAAADI. There are 13 residues in the CDR3. V was clipped by 7 bases and J by 4 bases, with 13 bases between them.

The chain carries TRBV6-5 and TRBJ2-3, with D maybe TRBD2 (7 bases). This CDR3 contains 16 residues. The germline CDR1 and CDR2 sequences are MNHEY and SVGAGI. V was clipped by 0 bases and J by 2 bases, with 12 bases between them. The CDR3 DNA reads TGTGCCAGCAGTTACTCTTATCGGGGGGCCACAGATACGCAGTATTTT. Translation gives CASSYSYRGATDTQYF.